The 32 T cell receptor beta chains listed next were all sequenced from one sample in a study of blood T cell repertoires in COVID-19. Clones were read by immunoSEQ multiplex PCR, and TCRdb kept only the in-frame ones, dropping some. The repertoire consists of 260,000 or so clones, with under 90% occurring once and the leading ten covering over 8.5%. The sample was peripheral blood. The receptor source for this set is a human donor in a cohort sampled during active COVID-19.

This clone occurred a few times. The chain is built from TRBV3-1 (or the pseudogene TRBV3-2) and TRBJ1-3; D perhaps matches TRBD1 (5 bases). CDR1 and CDR2 from the germline V gene are LGHDT and YNNKEL (reference sequence). This CDR3 is built from 16 residues. The V gene lost 2 bases and the J gene lost 2 bases, with 13 bases spanning the gap. The CDR3 here is CASSQPRANTGNTIYF. The CDR3 DNA reads as TGTGCCAGCAGCCAACCCAGGGCGAATACTGGAAACACCATATATTTT.

The chain employs TRBV5-1 and TRBJ2-1, with TRBD2 as a possible D gene (6 bases). The CDR3 spans 13 residues. The V end lost 7 bases, the J end lost 8 bases, and 16 bases lay between the germline ends. Germline V gene lookup returns CDR1 SGHRS and CDR2 YFSETQ. The CDR3 nucleotides are TGCGCCAGCCACTCTAGTAGCGGCTATGAGCAGTTCTTC. Translating it yields CASHSSSGYEQFF.

The gene calls are TRBV4-1 and TRBJ2-7; 9 bases align to TRBD2. The junction had 4 bases not matched to a gene; V was cut back by 1 base and J by 3 bases. Germline V gene sequence: CDR1 MGHRA, CDR2 YSYEKL. The CDR3 runs 15 residues. This CDR3 is CASSQGPSGVYEQYF. In DNA, the CDR3 is TGCGCCAGCAGCCAAGGTCCTAGCGGGGTCTACGAGCAGTACTTC.

The chain employs TRBV2 and TRBJ2-1; 8 positions match TRBD2. The CDR3 has 16 amino acids. CDR1 and CDR2 from the germline V gene are SNHLY and FYNNEI. With V trimmed by 5 bases and J by 6 bases, 12 bases remained unmatched. CDR3 loop: CASSYPVAGGPNEQFF. The CDR3 nucleotides read TGTGCCAGCAGTTATCCCGTGGCGGGAGGCCCCAATGAGCAGTTCTTC.

The chain joins TRBV18 to TRBJ1-5, with 7 bases that match TRBD1. V trimming: 1 base; J trimming: 5 bases; junction bases outside the gene matches: 5. The CDR3 is 15 residues long. Germline assignment: CDR1 KGHSH and CDR2 LQKENI. The CDR3 reads CASSPRDSKDQPQHF. The CDR3 region has the DNA TGTGCCAGCTCACCACGGGACAGCAAAGATCAGCCCCAGCATTTT.

The rearrangement uses TRBV18 and TRBJ2-1; D perhaps matches TRBD2 (5 bases). V shed 6 bases and J shed 5 bases, with 11 bases lying between them. This CDR3 is 13 amino acids long. The germline CDR1 and CDR2 sequences are KGHSH and LQKENI. The CDR3 DNA reads TGTGCCAGCTCCCCAACTAGACACAATGAGCAGTTCTTC. It is translated as CASSPTRHNEQFF. The variable domain in full, with the rest retrieved from reference TRBV18 and TRBJ2-1, is NAGVMQNPRHLVRRRGQEARLRCSPMKGHSHVYWYRQLPEEGLKFMVYLQKENIIDESGMPKERFSAEFPKEGPSILRIQQVVRGDSAAYFCASSPTRHNEQFFGPGTRLTVL.

The rearrangement joins TRBV6-6 to TRBJ1-2, with D perhaps matching TRBD1 (5 bases). Trimming took off 4 bases at V and 0 bases at J, with 9 bases between the two ends. The germline V gene encodes CDR1 MNHNY and CDR2 SVGAGI (reference sequence). This CDR3 is built from 14 residues. The chain's CDR3 is CASSSSRANYGYTF. The CDR3 nucleotides are TGTGCCAGCAGTTCATCCAGGGCTAACTATGGCTACACCTTC.

The rearrangement uses TRBV19 and TRBJ2-7, with TRBD2 identical over 11 bases. The ends lost 1 base at V and 0 bases at J; junction bases unmatched: 2. Germline V gives CDR1 LNHDA, CDR2 SQIVND (reference sequence). The CDR3 contains 16 residues. CDR3 DNA: TGTGCCAGTAGTATAGTAGGGACTAGCGGCTCCTACGAGCAGTACTTC. Translating gives CASSIVGTSGSYEQYF.

The chain couples TRBV19 to TRBJ2-1; 12 bases align to TRBD2. The trim removed 5 bases at V and 6 bases at J, leaving 11 bases unmatched. Germline values: CDR1 LNHDA, CDR2 SQIVND (reference sequence). CDR3 length: 17 amino acids. The CDR3 nucleotides are TGTGCCAGTAGTTTGTGGGCTAGCGGGAGGGGCGCCAATGAGCAGTTCTTC. Translated, it gives CASSLWASGRGANEQFF.

The V call is TRBV4-1, the J call TRBJ1-3; D not certain. This CDR3 spans 16 amino acids. CDR1 and CDR2 (germline): MGHRA, YSYEKL. Trimming removed 1 base from V and 4 bases from J, with 14 bases in between. This CDR3 reads CASSQGLGVTGNTIYF. CDR3 nucleotides: TGCGCCAGCAGCCAAGGGCTCGGAGTTACGGGAAACACCATATATTTT.

The chain couples TRBV12-3 or TRBV12-4 to TRBJ2-5; possible D gene TRBD1, 5 bases. The ends were cut back, 2 bases at V and 9 bases at J, with 13 bases in the middle. The CDR3 spans 13 residues. The CDR3 reads CASSLIGLGAQYF. The CDR3 DNA is TGTGCCAGCAGTTTAATCGGGCTAGGGGCCCAGTACTTC.

J is TRBJ2-5 and V is TRBV7-2; TRBD2 aligns across 9 bases. Trimming removed 5 bases from V and 4 bases from J; junction bases left unmatched: 8. The germline V gene encodes CDR1 SGHTA and CDR2 FQGNSA. The length of the CDR3 is 15 residues. CDR3 loop: CASSRGGGGRETQYF. The CDR3 region has the DNA TGTGCCAGCAGCCGCGGGGGGGGAGGGCGAGAGACCCAGTACTTC.

This sequence joins TRBV5-1 and TRBJ2-6, with a tentative D call TRBD1 (6 bases). Trimming left V 0 bases short and J 0 bases short, with 19 bases between. CDR1 is SGHRS, CDR2 YFSETQ, per germline. The CDR3 loop spans 20 amino acids. The CDR3 DNA is TGCGCCAGCAGCTTGGCATCTGGACAGACCAGGAGCTCTGGGGCCAACGTCCTGACTTTC. This translates into CASSLASGQTRSSGANVLTF.

The chain couples TRBV20-1 to TRBJ2-3, with TRBD2 matching over 9 bases. The CDR3 has 20 amino acids. Germline V gene sequence: CDR1 DFQATT, CDR2 SNEGSKA (reference sequence). V lost 3 bases, J lost 4 bases, and 23 bases stayed unmatched. DNA for the CDR3: TGCAGTGCTAGTGTAGCAGGGCTAGCGGGGCTAGCACGTTGGGCAGATACGCAGTATTTT. Protein sequence: CSASVAGLAGLARWADTQYF.

The V call is TRBV6-2 or TRBV6-3, the J call TRBJ1-6; D unresolved. CDR3 length: 12 amino acids. Per the germline V gene, CDR1 is MNHEY and CDR2 is SVGEGT. The V and J ends lost 4 bases and 9 bases respectively, with 7 bases between them. CDR3 amino acids: CASSSQLSPLHF. DNA for the CDR3: TGTGCCAGCAGTTCACAGCTTTCACCCCTCCACTTT.

This CDR3 reads CASSSTASGSGETQYF. In DNA, the CDR3 is TGTGCCAGCAGCTCTACGGCAAGCGGGAGTGGTGAGACCCAGTACTTC. The chain carries TRBV9 and TRBJ2-5; 8 positions agree with TRBD2. This CDR3 has 16 amino acids. V shed 4 bases and J 5 bases; nucleotides not matched to a gene: 13. The V gene's germline CDR1 is SGDLS and CDR2 YYNGEE.

This clone appeared a single time. The chain recombines TRBV4-2 with TRBJ1-1; D possibly corresponds to TRBD1 (5 bases). The length of the CDR3 is 13 residues. The V end lost 6 bases, the J end lost 4 bases, and 12 bases lay between the germline ends. Germline V gives CDR1 LGHNA, CDR2 YNFKEQ. Written as DNA, the CDR3 is TGTGCCAGCAGTCAGGGCATGGGCACTGAAGCTTTCTTT. Translated, it gives CASSQGMGTEAFF.

V is TRBV6-2 or TRBV6-3 and J is TRBJ1-2; D is perhaps TRBD1 (6 bases). The CDR3 length is 15 residues. Germline V CDR1 and CDR2: MNHEY, SVGEGT. Trimming stripped 5 bases from V and 4 bases from J, with 17 bases between. CDR3 region: CASSPSVGGLYGYTF. The CDR3 DNA follows: TGTGCCAGCAGTCCATCGGTCGGGGGGCTCTATGGCTACACCTTC.

The J gene is TRBJ2-7, the V gene TRBV6-5; 13 nucleotides agree with TRBD2. Germline V gives CDR1 MNHEY, CDR2 SVGAGI. J gave up 6 bases and V 4 bases, and 9 bases lay outside the gene matches. This CDR3 spans 16 amino acids. The CDR3 spells CASSSRTSGSMGEQYF. The DNA for the CDR3 is TGTGCCAGCAGTTCCCGGACTAGCGGGAGTATGGGCGAGCAGTACTTC.

This clone came up a few times. This chain joins TRBV28 and TRBJ1-1, with unresolved D. Per germline, CDR1 MDHEN and CDR2 SYDVKM. The length of the CDR3 is 10 residues. Trimming removed 4 bases at V and 11 bases at J, with 8 bases between. The CDR3 region has the DNA TGTGCCAGCAGTTCAAGTCGGGCTTTCTTT. Translated, it gives CASSSSRAFF. Variable domain in full (rest from reference TRBV28 and TRBJ1-1): DVKVTQSSRYLVKRTGEKVFLECVQDMDHENMFWYRQDPGLGLRLIYFSYDVKMKEKGDIPEGYSVSREKKERFSLILESASTNQTSMYLCASSSSRAFFGQGTRLTVV.

The gene calls are TRBV7-8 and TRBJ2-7; D perhaps matches TRBD2 (5 bases). Per the germline V gene, CDR1 is SGHVS and CDR2 is FQNEAQ. V dropped 6 bases and J dropped 2 bases, with 14 bases sitting between them. CDR3 length: 14 residues. This chain's CDR3 is CASSRERTPYEQYF. The DNA of the CDR3 is TGTGCCAGCAGTCGAGAGCGGACCCCCTACGAGCAGTACTTC.

The count of this clone is one. The chain joins TRBV6-5 to TRBJ1-6, with D possibly TRBD1 on 5 matching bases. The CDR3 has 13 amino acids. With 2 bases removed from V and 10 bases from J, the gap between germline ends came to 9 bases. Germline V gives CDR1 MNHEY, CDR2 SVGAGI. The CDR3 DNA is TGTGCCAGCAGTTACCCCGGGGGATCACCCCTCCACTTT. This codes for CASSYPGGSPLHF.

The chain links TRBV5-4 to TRBJ2-1, with 7 bases identical to TRBD1. Germline V gene lookup returns CDR1 SGHNT and CDR2 YYREEE (reference sequence). This CDR3 comprises 14 residues. The V gene end was trimmed by 4 bases and the J gene end by 6 bases; junction bases not matched to a gene: 7. CDR3 nucleotide sequence: TGTGCCAGCAGCCTTCAAGGGGGCCCCAATGAGCAGTTCTTC. Translation: CASSLQGGPNEQFF.

This chain connects TRBV18 to TRBJ1-2, with D possibly TRBD1 on 5 matching bases. The CDR3 runs to 12 residues. V lost 3 bases, J lost 8 bases, and 10 bases lay in between. Germline assignment: CDR1 KGHSH and CDR2 LQKENI. The CDR3 protein is CASSPGPKGYTF. For the CDR3, the DNA is TGTGCCAGCTCACCGGGGCCCAAGGGCTACACCTTC.

The rearrangement joins TRBV12-5 to TRBJ1-3, with D unresolved. Trimming removed 2 bases from V and 6 bases from J, with 11 bases in between. The CDR3 consists of 14 residues. In germline, CDR1 is LGHNT, CDR2 FRNRAP. CDR3 residues: CASGLSGSSNTIYF. The CDR3 nucleotides are TGTGCTAGTGGTTTGTCCGGGTCTTCAAACACCATATATTTT. Looking up the rest from reference TRBV12-5 and TRBJ1-3 gives the full variable domain: DARVTQTPRHKVTEMGQEVTMRCQPILGHNTVFWYRQTMMQGLELLAYFRNRAPLDDSGMPKDRFSAEMPDATLATLKIQPSEPRDSAVYFCASGLSGSSNTIYFGEGSWLTVV.

This clone came up once. The chain uses TRBV6-2 or TRBV6-3 and TRBJ2-3, with 13 positions matching TRBD2. Germline CDR1 MNHEY, CDR2 SVGEGT. The CDR3 runs 19 residues. Trimming at V came to 0 bases and at J to 1 base, leaving 7 bases not matched to a gene. The CDR3 DNA is TGTGCCAGCAGTTACTCTACTAGCGGGAGGGCCCTCGGCACAGATACGCAGTATTTT. It encodes CASSYSTSGRALGTDTQYF.

The chain recombines TRBV4-3 with TRBJ1-6; D is undetermined. The CDR3 is made up of 15 amino acids. V was shortened by 0 bases and J by 10 bases, with 13 bases between the two germline ends. In germline, CDR1 is LGHNA, CDR2 YSLEER. CDR3 residues: CASSQDLRRESPLHF. CDR3 sequence (DNA): TGCGCCAGCAGCCAAGATCTCAGGCGGGAGTCACCCCTCCACTTT.

The chain links TRBV19 to TRBJ1-2; 8 bases fit TRBD1. V dropped 8 bases and J dropped 7; count of bases not matched to a gene: 15. Germline V lookup: CDR1 LNHDA, CDR2 SQIVND (reference sequence). This CDR3 comprises 15 residues. The CDR3 DNA reads TGTGCCAGTCGTAAAGACCAGGGGGCACAAGGTGGCTACACCTTC. Amino acid sequence: CASRKDQGAQGGYTF.

This clone turned up a few times. The chain has TRBV19 and TRBJ2-1, with 7 bases matching TRBD2. The V gene end was trimmed by 3 bases and the J gene end by 5 bases; junction bases not matched to a gene: 1. Germline CDR1 and CDR2: LNHDA and SQIVND (reference sequence). The CDR3 covers 13 residues. The CDR3 sequence is CASSMREHNEQFF. In DNA, the CDR3 is TGTGCCAGTAGTATGCGGGAGCACAATGAGCAGTTCTTC.

The chain has TRBV27 and TRBJ2-7; tentative D call: TRBD1 (6 bases). CDR1 and CDR2 (germline): MNHEY, SMNVEV (reference sequence). The V and J ends lost 6 bases and 2 bases respectively, with 17 bases between them. The CDR3 is 15 residues long. CDR3 region: CASSPGTSRAYEQYF. DNA for the CDR3: TGTGCCAGCAGCCCGGGGACATCTCGGGCCTACGAGCAGTACTTC.

The rearrangement uses TRBV10-3 and TRBJ2-1; TRBD2 aligns across 11 bases. CDR3 size: 15 residues. Germline V CDR1 and CDR2: ENHRY, SYGVKD. V lost 2 bases, J lost 7 bases, and 4 bases stayed unmatched. This CDR3 is CAISEGRLAGNEQFF. CDR3 DNA sequence: TGTGCCATCAGTGAGGGACGACTAGCGGGAAATGAGCAGTTCTTC.

This chain connects TRBV4-2 to TRBJ2-5, with D tentatively TRBD2 (6 bases). Germline loops: CDR1 LGHNA, CDR2 YNFKEQ. CDR3 length: 17 residues. V was cut by 3 bases and J by 5 bases, with 22 bases left in between. The CDR3, as DNA: TGTGCCAGCAGCCAGGACCCCACTAGCTCTATCAGGGAGACCCAGTACTTC. This sequence encodes CASSQDPTSSIRETQYF.